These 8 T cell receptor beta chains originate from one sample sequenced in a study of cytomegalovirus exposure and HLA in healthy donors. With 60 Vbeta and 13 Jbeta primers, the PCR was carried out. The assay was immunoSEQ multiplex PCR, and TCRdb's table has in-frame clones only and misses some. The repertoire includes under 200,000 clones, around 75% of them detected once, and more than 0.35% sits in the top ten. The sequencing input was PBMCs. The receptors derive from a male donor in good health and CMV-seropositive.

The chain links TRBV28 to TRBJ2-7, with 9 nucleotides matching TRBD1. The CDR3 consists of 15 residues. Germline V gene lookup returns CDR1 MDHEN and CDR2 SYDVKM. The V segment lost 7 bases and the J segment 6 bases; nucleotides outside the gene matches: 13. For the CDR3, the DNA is TGTGCCAGCACCCTGACCGGGACAGGGTCCCGCGAGCAGTACTTC. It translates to CASTLTGTGSREQYF.

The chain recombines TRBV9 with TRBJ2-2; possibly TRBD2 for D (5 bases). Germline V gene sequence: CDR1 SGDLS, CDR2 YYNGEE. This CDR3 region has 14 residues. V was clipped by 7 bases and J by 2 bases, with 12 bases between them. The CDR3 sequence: CASGVATNTGELFF. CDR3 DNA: TGTGCCAGCGGGGTAGCGACAAACACCGGGGAGCTGTTTTTT.

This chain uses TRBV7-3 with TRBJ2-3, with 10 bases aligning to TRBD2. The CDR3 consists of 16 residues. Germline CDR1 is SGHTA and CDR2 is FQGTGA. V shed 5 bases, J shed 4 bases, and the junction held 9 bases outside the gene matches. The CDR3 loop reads CASSPDSGRGPDTQYF. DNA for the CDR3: TGTGCCAGCAGCCCGGACAGCGGGAGGGGACCAGATACGCAGTATTTT.

CDR3 coding DNA: TGCGCCAGCAGCCCGGGACAGGGGATTATGGATGAGCAGTTCTTC. Encoded protein: CASSPGQGIMDEQFF. This chain links TRBV5-1 with TRBJ2-1; TRBD1 matches at 10 bases. Germline V CDR1 and CDR2: SGHRS, YFSETQ. The CDR3 contains 15 residues. V gave up 4 bases and J gave up 8 bases; unmatched junction bases: 9.

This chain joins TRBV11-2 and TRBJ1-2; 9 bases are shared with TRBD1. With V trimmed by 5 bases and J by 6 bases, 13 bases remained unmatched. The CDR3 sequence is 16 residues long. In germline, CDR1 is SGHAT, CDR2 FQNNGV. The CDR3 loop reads CASSHNIGQGNHGYTF. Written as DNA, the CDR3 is TGTGCCAGCAGCCATAACATAGGACAGGGGAACCATGGCTACACCTTC.

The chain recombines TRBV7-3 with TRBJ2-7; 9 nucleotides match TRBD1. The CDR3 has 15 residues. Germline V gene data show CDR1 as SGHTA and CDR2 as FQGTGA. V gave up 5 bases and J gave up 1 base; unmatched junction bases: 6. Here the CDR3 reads CASSTSGTGSYEQYF. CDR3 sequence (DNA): TGTGCCAGCAGCACCTCCGGGACAGGGTCCTACGAGCAGTACTTC.

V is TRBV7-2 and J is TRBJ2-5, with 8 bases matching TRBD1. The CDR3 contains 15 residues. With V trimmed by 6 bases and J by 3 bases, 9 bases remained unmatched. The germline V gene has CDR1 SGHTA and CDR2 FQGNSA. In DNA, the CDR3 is TGTGCCAGCAGACCCAGACAGGGGATAGAAGAGACCCAGTACTTC. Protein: CASRPRQGIEETQYF.

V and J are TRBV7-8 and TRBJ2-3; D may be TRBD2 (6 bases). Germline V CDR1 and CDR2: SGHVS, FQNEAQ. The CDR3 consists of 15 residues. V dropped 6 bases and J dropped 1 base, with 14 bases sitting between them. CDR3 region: CASRFAGGGTDTQYF. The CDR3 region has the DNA TGTGCCAGCAGATTCGCGGGCGGGGGCACAGATACGCAGTATTTT.